The 11 T cell receptor beta chains below all came from one sample that was sequenced in a study of cytomegalovirus exposure and HLA in healthy donors. Use of 60 Vbeta and 13 Jbeta primers characterized the PCR. Assay: immunoSEQ multiplex PCR; the TCRdb copy retains only in-frame clones and omits some. The sample holds 130,000 or so clones, around 80% seen once. The source material was PBMCs. The receptor set was obtained from a female donor in good health and CMV-seropositive.

CDR3 nucleotides: TGTGCCACTTCGGACAAGGCCTATGGCTACACCTTC. The encoded protein is CATSDKAYGYTF. This chain links TRBV6-1 with TRBJ1-2; the D gene is possibly TRBD1 (5 bases). Germline V lookup: CDR1 MNHNS, CDR2 SASEGT. The V end was cut by 10 bases, the J end by 4 bases, with 13 bases between. The CDR3 runs 12 residues.

In this sample, this clone turned up a few times. This CDR3 is CASALVRTDINEQYF. For the CDR3, the DNA is TGCGCCAGCGCTTTAGTACGGACAGACATCAACGAGCAGTACTTC. This sequence joins TRBV5-1 and TRBJ2-7; D is perhaps TRBD1 (6 bases). V shed 7 bases and J shed 5 bases, with 22 bases lying between them. The V gene's germline CDR1 is SGHRS and CDR2 YFSETQ. CDR3 length: 15 amino acids.

The chain carries TRBV28 and TRBJ2-5; 7 positions match TRBD1. CDR1 and CDR2 from the germline V gene are MDHEN and SYDVKM. This CDR3 comprises 15 residues. J lost 4 bases, V lost 7 bases, and 12 bases had no gene match. CDR3 amino acids: CASTLQGSGGETQYF. The CDR3 DNA is TGTGCCAGCACCCTACAGGGGAGTGGAGGAGAGACCCAGTACTTC. The full variable domain, completed using reference TRBV28 and TRBJ2-5, is DVKVTQSSRYLVKRTGEKVFLECVQDMDHENMFWYRQDPGLGLRLIYFSYDVKMKEKGDIPEGYSVSREKKERFSLILESASTNQTSMYLCASTLQGSGGETQYFGPGTRLLVL.

The CDR3 loop is CASSSQGLGHGEQYF. CDR3 nucleotide sequence: TGCGCCAGCAGCTCCCAGGGACTAGGACATGGCGAGCAGTACTTC. The chain has TRBV5-1 and TRBJ2-7; 8 positions match TRBD2. V shed 3 bases and J 6 bases; nucleotides not matched to a gene: 11. Germline V gives CDR1 SGHRS, CDR2 YFSETQ. The CDR3 extends over 15 amino acids.

V usage is TRBV5-1 and J usage is TRBJ1-1, with D tentatively TRBD1 (5 bases). The V end was cut by 4 bases, the J end by 7 bases, with 32 bases between. The CDR3 extends over 19 amino acids. The germline CDR1 and CDR2 sequences are SGHRS and YFSETQ. The CDR3: CASSPGSWGGRTRTVEAFF. In DNA form, the CDR3 reads TGCGCCAGCAGCCCCGGATCTTGGGGGGGACGCACCCGGACCGTTGAAGCTTTCTTT. The complete variable domain, with remaining parts taken from reference TRBV5-1 and TRBJ1-1, reads KAGVTQTPRYLIKTRGQQVTLSCSPISGHRSVSWYQQTPGQGLQFLFEYFSETQRNKGNFPGRFSGRQFSNSRSEMNVSTLELGDSALYLCASSPGSWGGRTRTVEAFFGQGTRLTVV.

The chain uses TRBV18 and TRBJ2-5, with 10 bases identical to TRBD2. V gave up 2 bases and J gave up 5 bases; unmatched junction bases: 5. This CDR3 has 15 amino acids. CDR1 and CDR2 from the germline V gene are KGHSH and LQKENI. The DNA of the CDR3 is TGTGCCAGCTCACCATTAGCGGGGGGACGTGAGACCCAGTACTTC. Translating it yields CASSPLAGGRETQYF.

This clone was counted only a few times. This chain's CDR3 is CASRGQNQPQHF. The CDR3, as DNA: TGTGCCAGCCGGGGACAGAATCAGCCCCAGCATTTT. The chain links TRBV28 to TRBJ1-5, with TRBD1 matching over 7 bases. This CDR3 region has 12 residues. The ends lost 8 bases at V and 4 bases at J; junction bases unmatched: 2. Germline V gene sequence: CDR1 MDHEN, CDR2 SYDVKM. The variable domain in full, completed from reference TRBV28 and TRBJ1-5, reads DVKVTQSSRYLVKRTGEKVFLECVQDMDHENMFWYRQDPGLGLRLIYFSYDVKMKEKGDIPEGYSVSREKKERFSLILESASTNQTSMYLCASRGQNQPQHFGDGTRLSIL.

The chain links TRBV7-3 to TRBJ2-5; the match to TRBD2 covers 9 bases. The germline V gene encodes CDR1 SGHTA and CDR2 FQGTGA. Trimming at V came to 5 bases and at J to 4 bases, leaving 14 bases not matched to a gene. The CDR3 totals 17 residues. The CDR3 sequence is CASSRTSSGGLGETQYF. The CDR3 coding sequence is TGTGCCAGCAGCCGTACCAGTAGCGGGGGACTCGGAGAGACCCAGTACTTC.

The chain carries TRBV15 and TRBJ2-3, with 7 bases that match TRBD2. V lost 8 bases, J lost 0 bases, and 5 bases stayed unmatched. This CDR3 has 14 residues. From germline, CDR1 is LNHNV and CDR2 YYDKDF (reference sequence). CDR3 DNA: TGTGCCACCGGGCGGGGGACTAGCACAGATACGCAGTATTTT. This gives the protein CATGRGTSTDTQYF.

The chain uses TRBV29-1 and TRBJ1-5; D perhaps matches TRBD1 (6 bases). Germline V gene sequence: CDR1 SQVTM, CDR2 ANQGSEA. The V end was cut by 7 bases, the J end by 7 bases, with 17 bases between. There are 13 residues in the CDR3. CDR3 sequence: CSASAGAEQPQHF. The CDR3 DNA follows: TGCAGCGCCAGTGCGGGGGCAGAGCAGCCCCAGCATTTT.

V and J are TRBV5-1 and TRBJ1-4; 8 bases are a match to TRBD1. Per the germline V gene, CDR1 is SGHRS and CDR2 is YFSETQ. The CDR3 loop spans 16 amino acids. V lost 4 bases and J lost 4; bases outside the gene matches: 9. The DNA of the CDR3 is TGCGCCAGCAGCCTCGGACAGGGACCCTATAATGAAAAACTGTTTTTT. Amino acids: CASSLGQGPYNEKLFF.